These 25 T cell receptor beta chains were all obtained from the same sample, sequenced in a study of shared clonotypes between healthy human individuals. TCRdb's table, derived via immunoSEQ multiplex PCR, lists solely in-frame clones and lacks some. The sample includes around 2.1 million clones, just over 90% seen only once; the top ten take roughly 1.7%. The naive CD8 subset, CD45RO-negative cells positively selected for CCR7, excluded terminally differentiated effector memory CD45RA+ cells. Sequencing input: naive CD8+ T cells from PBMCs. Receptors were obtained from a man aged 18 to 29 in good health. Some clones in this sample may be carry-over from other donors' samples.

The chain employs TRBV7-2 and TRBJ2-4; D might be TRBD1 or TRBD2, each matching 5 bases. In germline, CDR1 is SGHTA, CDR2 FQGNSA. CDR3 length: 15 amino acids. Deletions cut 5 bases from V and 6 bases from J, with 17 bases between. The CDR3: CASSPGEGPPNIQYF. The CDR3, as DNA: TGTGCCAGCAGCCCCGGAGAGGGACCTCCAAACATTCAGTACTTC.

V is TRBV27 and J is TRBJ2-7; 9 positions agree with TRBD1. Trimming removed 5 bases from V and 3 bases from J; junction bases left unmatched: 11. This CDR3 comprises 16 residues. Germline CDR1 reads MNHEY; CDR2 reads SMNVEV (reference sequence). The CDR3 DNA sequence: TGTGCCAGCAGTACGTCAAAACAGGGGGCTCACTACGAGCAGTACTTC. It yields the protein CASSTSKQGAHYEQYF.

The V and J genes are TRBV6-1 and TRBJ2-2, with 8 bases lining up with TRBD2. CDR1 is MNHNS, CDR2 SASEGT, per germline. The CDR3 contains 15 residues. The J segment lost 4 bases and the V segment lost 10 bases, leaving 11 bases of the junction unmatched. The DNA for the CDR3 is TGTGCCACTCCTAACGGGAGGGAAGGCACCGGGGAGCTGTTTTTT. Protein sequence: CATPNGREGTGELFF.

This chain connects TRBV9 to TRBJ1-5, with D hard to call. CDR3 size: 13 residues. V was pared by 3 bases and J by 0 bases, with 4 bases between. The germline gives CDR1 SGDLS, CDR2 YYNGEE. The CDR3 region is CASSGTSNQPQHF. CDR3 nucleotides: TGTGCCAGCAGCGGAACTAGCAATCAGCCCCAGCATTTT.

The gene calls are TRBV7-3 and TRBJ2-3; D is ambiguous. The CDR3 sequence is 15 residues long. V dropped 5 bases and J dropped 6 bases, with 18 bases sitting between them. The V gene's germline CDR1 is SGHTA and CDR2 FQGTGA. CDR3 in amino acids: CASSLTRRSRDTQYF. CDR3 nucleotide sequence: TGTGCCAGCAGCCTGACTCGGCGTAGCCGGGATACGCAGTATTTT. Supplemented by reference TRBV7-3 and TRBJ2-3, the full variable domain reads GAGVSQTPSNKVTEKGKYVELRCDPISGHTALYWYRQSLGQGPEFLIYFQGTGAADDSGLPNDRFFAVRPEGSVSTLKIQRTERGDSAVYLCASSLTRRSRDTQYFGPGTRLTVL.

CDR3 DNA: TGTGCCACCAGCAAAGACAGGCGCGAAAAACTGTTTTTT. Translating gives CATSKDRREKLFF. This chain links TRBV15 with TRBJ1-4, with D perhaps matching TRBD1 (6 bases). CDR1 is LNHNV, CDR2 YYDKDF, per germline (reference sequence). CDR3 length: 13 amino acids. V lost 4 bases and J 8 bases, leaving 11 bases between the germline ends.

CDR3 sequence (DNA): TGTGCCAGCAGCTTGGCCGCTAGCGGGCCCTCCTACGAGCAGTACTTC. This encodes CASSLAASGPSYEQYF. The chain is built from TRBV5-4 and TRBJ2-7, with 8 bases that match TRBD2. The V gene end was trimmed by 0 bases and the J gene end by 0 bases; junction bases not matched to a gene: 5. The CDR3 covers 16 residues. CDR1 is SGHNT and CDR2 is YYREEE in the germline V gene (reference sequence).

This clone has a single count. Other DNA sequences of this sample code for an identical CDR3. The CDR3 DNA reads as TGTGCCAGCTCCTCGGGCCCCTACAATGAGCAGTTCTTC. Translated: CASSSGPYNEQFF. This sequence joins TRBV6-5 and TRBJ2-1; no reliable D call. Germline loops: CDR1 MNHEY, CDR2 SVGAGI. The CDR3 is 13 amino acids. The V end was cut by 8 bases, the J end by 2 bases, with 10 bases between.

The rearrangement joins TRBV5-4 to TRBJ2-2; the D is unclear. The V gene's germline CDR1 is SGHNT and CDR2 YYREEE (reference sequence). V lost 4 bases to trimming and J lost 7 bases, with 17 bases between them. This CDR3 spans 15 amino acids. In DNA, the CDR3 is TGTGCCAGCAGCCTGGCTGGGGATAAGGTCGGGGAGCTGTTTTTT. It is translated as CASSLAGDKVGELFF.

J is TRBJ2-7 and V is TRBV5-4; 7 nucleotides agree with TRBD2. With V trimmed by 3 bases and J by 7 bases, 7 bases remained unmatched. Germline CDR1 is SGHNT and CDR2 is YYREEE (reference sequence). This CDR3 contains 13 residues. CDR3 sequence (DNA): TGTGCCAGCAGCTGGGAGGGGTCTGTGGAGCAGTACTTC. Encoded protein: CASSWEGSVEQYF.

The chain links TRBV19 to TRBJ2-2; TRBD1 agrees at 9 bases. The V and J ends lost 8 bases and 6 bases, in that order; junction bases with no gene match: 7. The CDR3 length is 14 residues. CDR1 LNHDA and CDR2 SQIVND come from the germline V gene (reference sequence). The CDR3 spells CASGGTGSSGELFF. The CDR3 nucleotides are TGTGCCAGTGGGGGGACAGGGTCGTCCGGGGAGCTGTTTTTT. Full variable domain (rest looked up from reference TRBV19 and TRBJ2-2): DGGITQSPKYLFRKEGQNVTLSCEQNLNHDAMYWYRQDPGQGLRLIYYSQIVNDFQKGDIAEGYSVSREKKESFPLTVTSAQKNPTAFYLCASGGTGSSGELFFGEGSRLTVL.

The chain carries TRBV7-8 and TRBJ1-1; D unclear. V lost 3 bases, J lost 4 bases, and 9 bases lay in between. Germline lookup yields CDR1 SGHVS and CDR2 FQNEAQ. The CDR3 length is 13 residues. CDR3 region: CASSFLVRTEAFF. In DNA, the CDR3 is TGTGCCAGCAGCTTTCTGGTGCGCACTGAAGCTTTCTTT.

The CDR3 reads CASSLKGPPPEQYF. The CDR3 DNA follows: TGTGCCAGCAGTTTAAAGGGGCCTCCCCCCGAGCAGTACTTC. The V call is TRBV28, the J call TRBJ2-7, with D possibly matching TRBD1 (5 bases). Germline V gives CDR1 MDHEN, CDR2 SYDVKM. The CDR3 spans 14 residues. Trimming removed 2 bases at V and 6 bases at J, with 14 bases between.

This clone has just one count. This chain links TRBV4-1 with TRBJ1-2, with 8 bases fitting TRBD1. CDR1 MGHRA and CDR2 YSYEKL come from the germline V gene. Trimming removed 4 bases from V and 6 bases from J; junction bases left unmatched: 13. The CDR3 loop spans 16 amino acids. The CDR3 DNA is TGCGCCAGCAGCCCGCTAGGTAGGGACAGGCGCCATGGCTACACCTTC. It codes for CASSPLGRDRRHGYTF.

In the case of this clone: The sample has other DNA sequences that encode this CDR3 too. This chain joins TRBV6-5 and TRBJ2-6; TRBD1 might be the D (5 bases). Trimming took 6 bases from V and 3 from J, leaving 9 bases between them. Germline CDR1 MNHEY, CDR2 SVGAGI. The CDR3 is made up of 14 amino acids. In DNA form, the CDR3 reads TGTGCCAGCAGCCCCAGGGTTGGGGCCAACGTCCTGACTTTC. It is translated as CASSPRVGANVLTF.

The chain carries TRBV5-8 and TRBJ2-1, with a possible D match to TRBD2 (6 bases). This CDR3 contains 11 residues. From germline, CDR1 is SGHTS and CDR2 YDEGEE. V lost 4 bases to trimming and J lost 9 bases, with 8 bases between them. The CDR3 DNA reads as TGTGCCAGCAGCCCCGGGAGTGAGCAGTTCTTC. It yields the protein CASSPGSEQFF. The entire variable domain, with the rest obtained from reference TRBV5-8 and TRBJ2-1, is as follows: EAGVTQSPTHLIKTRGQQATLRCSPISGHTSVYWYQQALGLGLQFLLWYDEGEERNRGNFPPRFSGRQFPNYSSELNVNALELEDSALYLCASSPGSEQFFGPGTRLTVL.

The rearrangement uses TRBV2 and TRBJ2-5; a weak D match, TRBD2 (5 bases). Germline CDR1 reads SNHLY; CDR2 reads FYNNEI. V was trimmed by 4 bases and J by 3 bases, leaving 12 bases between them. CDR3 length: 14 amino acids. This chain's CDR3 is CASSAKTIKETQYF. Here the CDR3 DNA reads TGTGCCAGCAGTGCGAAGACTATAAAAGAGACCCAGTACTTC.

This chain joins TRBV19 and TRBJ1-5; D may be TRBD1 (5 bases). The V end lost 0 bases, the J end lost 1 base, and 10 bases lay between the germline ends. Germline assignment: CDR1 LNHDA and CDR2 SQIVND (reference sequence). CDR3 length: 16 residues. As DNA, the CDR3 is TGTGCCAGTAGTATAGAAGGTTGGGACAGCAATCAGCCCCAGCATTTT. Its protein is CASSIEGWDSNQPQHF.

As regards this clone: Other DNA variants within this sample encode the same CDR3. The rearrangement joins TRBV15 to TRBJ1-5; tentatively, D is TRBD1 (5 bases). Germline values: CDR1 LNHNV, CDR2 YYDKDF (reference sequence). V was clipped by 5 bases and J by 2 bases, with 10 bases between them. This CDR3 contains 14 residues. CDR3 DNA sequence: TGTGCCACCAGCCCAGGGCTCGGCAATCAGCCCCAGCATTTT. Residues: CATSPGLGNQPQHF.

CDR3 DNA sequence: TGTGCCAGCAGTAAGGGACTAGGGGAGGGATCCTACAATGAGCAGTTCTTC. Translated: CASSKGLGEGSYNEQFF. This chain joins TRBV27 and TRBJ2-1; TRBD2 aligns across 8 bases. The CDR3 totals 17 residues. J gave up 1 base and V 5 bases, and 10 bases lay outside the gene matches. The germline CDR1 and CDR2 sequences are MNHEY and SMNVEV (reference sequence).

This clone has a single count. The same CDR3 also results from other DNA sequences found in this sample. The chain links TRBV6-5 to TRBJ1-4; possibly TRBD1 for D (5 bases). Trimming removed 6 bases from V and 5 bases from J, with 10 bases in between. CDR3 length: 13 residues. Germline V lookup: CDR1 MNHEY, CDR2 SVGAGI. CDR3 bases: TGTGCCAGCAGACCCGGGGGGAATGAAAAACTGTTTTTT. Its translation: CASRPGGNEKLFF.

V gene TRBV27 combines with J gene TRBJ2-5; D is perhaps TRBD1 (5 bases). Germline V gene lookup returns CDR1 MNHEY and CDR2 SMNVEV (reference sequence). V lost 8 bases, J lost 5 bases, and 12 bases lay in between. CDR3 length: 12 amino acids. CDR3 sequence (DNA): TGTGCCAGCCACAACAAGGGGGAGACCCAGTACTTC. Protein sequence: CASHNKGETQYF.

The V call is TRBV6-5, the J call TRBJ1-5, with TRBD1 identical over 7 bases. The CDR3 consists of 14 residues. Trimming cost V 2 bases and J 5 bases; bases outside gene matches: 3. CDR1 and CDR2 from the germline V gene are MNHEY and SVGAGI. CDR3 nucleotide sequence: TGTGCCAGCAGTTACGGACAGGCCGATCAGCCCCAGCATTTT. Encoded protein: CASSYGQADQPQHF.

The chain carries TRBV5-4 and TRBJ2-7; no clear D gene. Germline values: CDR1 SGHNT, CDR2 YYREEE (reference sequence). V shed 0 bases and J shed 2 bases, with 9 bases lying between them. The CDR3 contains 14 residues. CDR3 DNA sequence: TGTGCCAGCAGCTTGGCCTACGGTCCCTACGAGCAGTACTTC. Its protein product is CASSLAYGPYEQYF.

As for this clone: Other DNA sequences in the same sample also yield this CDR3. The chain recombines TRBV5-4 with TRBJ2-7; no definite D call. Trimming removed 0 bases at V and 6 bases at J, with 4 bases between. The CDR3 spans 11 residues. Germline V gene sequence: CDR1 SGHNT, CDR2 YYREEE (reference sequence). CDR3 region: CASSLGLEQYF. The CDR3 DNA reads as TGTGCCAGCAGCTTGGGTCTCGAGCAGTACTTC.